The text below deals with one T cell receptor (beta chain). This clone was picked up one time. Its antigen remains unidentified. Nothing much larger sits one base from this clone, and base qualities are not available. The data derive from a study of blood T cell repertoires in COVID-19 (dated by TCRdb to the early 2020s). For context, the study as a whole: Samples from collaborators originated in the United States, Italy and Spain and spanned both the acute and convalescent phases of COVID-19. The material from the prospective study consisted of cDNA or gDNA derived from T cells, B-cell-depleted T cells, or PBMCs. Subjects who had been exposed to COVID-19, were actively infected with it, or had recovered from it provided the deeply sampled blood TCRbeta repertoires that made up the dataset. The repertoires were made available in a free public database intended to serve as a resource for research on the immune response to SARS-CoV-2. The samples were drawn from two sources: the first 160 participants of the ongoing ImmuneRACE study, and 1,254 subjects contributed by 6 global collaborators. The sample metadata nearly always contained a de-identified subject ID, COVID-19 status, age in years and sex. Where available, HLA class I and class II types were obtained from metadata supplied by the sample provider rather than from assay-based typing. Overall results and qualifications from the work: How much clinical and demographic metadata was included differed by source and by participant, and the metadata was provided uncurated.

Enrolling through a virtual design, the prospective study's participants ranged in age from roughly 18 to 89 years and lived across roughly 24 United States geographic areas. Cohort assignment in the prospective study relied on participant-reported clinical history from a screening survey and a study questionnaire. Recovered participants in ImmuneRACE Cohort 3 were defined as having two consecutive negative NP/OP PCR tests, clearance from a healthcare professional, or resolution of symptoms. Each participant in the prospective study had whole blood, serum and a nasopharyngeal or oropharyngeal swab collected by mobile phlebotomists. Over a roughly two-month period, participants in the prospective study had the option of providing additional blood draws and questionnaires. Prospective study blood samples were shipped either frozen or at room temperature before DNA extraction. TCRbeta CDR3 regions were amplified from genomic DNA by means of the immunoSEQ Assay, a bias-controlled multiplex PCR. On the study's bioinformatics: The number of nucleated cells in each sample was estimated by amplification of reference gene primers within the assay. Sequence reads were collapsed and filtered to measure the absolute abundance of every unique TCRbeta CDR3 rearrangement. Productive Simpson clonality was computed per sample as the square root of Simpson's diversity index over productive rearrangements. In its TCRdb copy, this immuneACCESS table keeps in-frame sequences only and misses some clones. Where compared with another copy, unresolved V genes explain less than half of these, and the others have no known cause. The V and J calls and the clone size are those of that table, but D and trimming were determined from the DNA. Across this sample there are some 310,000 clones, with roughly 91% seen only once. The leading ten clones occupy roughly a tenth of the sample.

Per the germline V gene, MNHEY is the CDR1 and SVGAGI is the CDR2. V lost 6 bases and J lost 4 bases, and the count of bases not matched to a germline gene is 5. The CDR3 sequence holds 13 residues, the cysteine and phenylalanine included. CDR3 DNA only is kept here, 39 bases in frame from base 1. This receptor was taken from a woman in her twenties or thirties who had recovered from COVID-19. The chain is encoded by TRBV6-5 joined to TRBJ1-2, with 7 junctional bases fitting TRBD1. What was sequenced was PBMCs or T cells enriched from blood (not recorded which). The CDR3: CASSHDRVYGYTF. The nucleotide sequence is TGTGCCAGCAGCCACGACAGGGTCTATGGCTACACCTTC.